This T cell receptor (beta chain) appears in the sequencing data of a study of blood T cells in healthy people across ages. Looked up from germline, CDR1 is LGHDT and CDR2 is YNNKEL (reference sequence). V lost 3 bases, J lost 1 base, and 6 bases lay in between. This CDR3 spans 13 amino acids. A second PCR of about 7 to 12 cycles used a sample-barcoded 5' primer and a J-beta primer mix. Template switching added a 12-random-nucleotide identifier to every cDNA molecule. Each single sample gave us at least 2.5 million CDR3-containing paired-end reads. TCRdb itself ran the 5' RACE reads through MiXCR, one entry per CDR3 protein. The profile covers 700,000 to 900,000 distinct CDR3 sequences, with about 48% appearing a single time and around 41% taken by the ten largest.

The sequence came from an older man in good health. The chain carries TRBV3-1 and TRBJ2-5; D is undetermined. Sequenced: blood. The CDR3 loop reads CASSQFSQETQYF. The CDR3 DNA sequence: TGTGCCAGCAGCCAGTTTTCCCAAGAGACCCAGTACTTC.